This TCR beta chain was identified during a study of blood T cell repertoires in COVID-19. Study information: Specimens from acute and convalescent COVID-19 originated in the United States, Italy and Spain. PBMCs, B-cell-depleted T cells, or T cells provided the cDNA or gDNA that made up the material.

Trimming removed 0 bases at V and 8 bases at J, with 11 bases between. Germline CDR1 SGDLS, CDR2 YYNGEE. The CDR3 is 13 amino acids. The sample holds one count of this clone. Original data processing: Amplification of reference gene primers was used by the study to estimate nucleated cell counts. TCRdb's copy holds only in-frame clones and misses some; the assay was immunoSEQ multiplex PCR. V and J calls and clone size follow that table, whereas D and trimming were derived from the DNA. This sample carries 25,000 to 30,000 clones, approximately 83% of them seen once, and the ten largest clones take about 25%.

V usage is TRBV9 and J usage is TRBJ1-2, with D possibly matching TRBD1 (6 bases). Sequences were obtained from peripheral blood. The receptor comes from a human donor in a cohort sampled during active COVID-19. The CDR3 region is CASSVGTDLGYTF. Written as DNA, the CDR3 is TGTGCCAGCAGCGTAGGGACAGACCTCGGCTACACCTTC.